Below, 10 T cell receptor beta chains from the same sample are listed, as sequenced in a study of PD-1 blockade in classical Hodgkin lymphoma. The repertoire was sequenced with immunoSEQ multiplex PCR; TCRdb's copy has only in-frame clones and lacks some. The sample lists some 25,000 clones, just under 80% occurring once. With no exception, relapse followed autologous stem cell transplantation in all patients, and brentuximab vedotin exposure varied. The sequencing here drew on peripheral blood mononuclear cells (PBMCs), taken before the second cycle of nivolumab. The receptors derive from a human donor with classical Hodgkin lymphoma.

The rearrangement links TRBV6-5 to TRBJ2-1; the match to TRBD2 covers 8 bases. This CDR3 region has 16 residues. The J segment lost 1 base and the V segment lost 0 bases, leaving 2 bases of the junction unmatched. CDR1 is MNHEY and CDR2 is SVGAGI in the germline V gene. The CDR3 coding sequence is TGTGCCAGCAGTTACTCGAGCGGGGGATCCTACAATGAGCAGTTCTTC. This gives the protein CASSYSSGGSYNEQFF.

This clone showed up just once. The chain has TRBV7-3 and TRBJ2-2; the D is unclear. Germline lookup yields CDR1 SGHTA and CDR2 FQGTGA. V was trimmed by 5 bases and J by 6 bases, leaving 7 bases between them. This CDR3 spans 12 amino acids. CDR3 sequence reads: CASSPVSGELFF. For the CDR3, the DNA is TGTGCCAGCAGCCCCGTATCCGGGGAGCTGTTTTTT. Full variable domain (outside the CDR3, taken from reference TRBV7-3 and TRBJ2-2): GAGVSQTPSNKVTEKGKYVELRCDPISGHTALYWYRQSLGQGPEFLIYFQGTGAADDSGLPNDRFFAVRPEGSVSTLKIQRTERGDSAVYLCASSPVSGELFFGEGSRLTVL.

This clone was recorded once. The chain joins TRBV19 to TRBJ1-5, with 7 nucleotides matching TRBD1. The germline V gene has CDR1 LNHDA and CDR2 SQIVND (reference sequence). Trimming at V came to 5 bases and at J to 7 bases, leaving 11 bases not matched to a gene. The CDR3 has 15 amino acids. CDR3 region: CASSPGQGEDQPQHF. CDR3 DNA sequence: TGTGCCAGTAGTCCCGGCCAGGGGGAGGACCAGCCCCAGCATTTT.

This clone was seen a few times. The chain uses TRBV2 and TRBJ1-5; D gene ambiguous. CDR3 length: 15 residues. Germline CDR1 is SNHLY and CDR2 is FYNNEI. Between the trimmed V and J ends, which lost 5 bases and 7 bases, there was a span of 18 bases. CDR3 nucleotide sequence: TGTGCCAGCAGTACCACAAGAGTAGGGCGACAGCCCCAGCATTTT. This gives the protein CASSTTRVGRQPQHF.

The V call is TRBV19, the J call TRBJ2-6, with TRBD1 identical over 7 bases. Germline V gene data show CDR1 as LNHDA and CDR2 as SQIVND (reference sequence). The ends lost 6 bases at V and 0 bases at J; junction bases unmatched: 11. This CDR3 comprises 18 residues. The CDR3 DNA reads TGTGCCAGTAGGTTGACAGGGAGTTCCCTCTCTGGGGCCAACGTCCTGACTTTC. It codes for CASRLTGSSLSGANVLTF.

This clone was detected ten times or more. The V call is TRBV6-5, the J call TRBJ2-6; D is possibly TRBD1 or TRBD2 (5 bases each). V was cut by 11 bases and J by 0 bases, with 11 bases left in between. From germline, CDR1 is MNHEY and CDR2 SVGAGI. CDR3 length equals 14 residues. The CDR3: CASREFSGANVLTF. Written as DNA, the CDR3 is TGTGCCTCCAGGGAGTTCTCTGGGGCCAACGTCCTGACTTTC.

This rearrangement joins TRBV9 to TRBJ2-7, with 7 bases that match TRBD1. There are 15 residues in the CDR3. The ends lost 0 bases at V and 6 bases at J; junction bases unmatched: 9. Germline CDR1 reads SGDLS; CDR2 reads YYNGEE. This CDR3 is CASSVATTGVGEQYF. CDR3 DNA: TGTGCCAGCAGCGTAGCTACAACAGGGGTAGGCGAGCAGTACTTC.

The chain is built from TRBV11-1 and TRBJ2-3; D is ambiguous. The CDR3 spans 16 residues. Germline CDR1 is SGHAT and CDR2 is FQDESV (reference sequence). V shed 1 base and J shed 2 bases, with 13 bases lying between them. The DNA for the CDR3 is TGTGCCAGCAGCTTAGACTCCCGGACCGACACAGATACGCAGTATTTT. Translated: CASSLDSRTDTDTQYF.

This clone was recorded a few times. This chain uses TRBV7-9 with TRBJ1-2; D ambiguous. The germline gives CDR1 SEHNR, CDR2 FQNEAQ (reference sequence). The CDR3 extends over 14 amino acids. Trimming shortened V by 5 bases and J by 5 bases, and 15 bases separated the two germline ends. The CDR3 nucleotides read TGTGCCAGCAGCGCGAGTGAGGCACCTTATGGCTACACCTTC. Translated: CASSASEAPYGYTF.

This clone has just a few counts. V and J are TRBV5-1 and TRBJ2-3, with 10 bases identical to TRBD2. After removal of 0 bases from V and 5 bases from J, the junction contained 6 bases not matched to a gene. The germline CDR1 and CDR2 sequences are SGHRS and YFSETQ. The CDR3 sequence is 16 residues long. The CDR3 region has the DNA TGCGCCAGCAGCTTGGCTAGCGGGGGACCGGGAGATACGCAGTATTTT. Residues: CASSLASGGPGDTQYF.